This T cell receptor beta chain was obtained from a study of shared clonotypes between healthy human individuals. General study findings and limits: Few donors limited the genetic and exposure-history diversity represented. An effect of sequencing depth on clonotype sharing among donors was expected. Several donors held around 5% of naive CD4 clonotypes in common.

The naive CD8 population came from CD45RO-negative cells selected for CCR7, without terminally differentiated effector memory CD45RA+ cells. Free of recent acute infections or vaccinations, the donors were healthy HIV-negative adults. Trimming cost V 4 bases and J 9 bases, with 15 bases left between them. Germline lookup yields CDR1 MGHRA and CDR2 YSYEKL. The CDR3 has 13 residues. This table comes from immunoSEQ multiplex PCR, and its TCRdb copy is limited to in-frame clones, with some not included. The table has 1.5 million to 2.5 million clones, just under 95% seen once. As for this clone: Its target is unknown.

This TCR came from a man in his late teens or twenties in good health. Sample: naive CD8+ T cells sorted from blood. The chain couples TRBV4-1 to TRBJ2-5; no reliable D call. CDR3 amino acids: CASSLTPGRSQYF. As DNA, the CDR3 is TGCGCCAGCAGCCTCACCCCAGGACGGTCCCAGTACTTC.